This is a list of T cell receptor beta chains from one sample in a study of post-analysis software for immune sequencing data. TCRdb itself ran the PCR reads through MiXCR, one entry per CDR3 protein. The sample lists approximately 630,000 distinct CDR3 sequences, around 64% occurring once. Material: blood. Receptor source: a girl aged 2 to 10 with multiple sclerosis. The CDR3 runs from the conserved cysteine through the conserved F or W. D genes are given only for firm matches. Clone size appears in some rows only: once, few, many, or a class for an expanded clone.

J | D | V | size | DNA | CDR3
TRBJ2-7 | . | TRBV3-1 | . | TGTGCCAGCAGCCAAGGGCCAGCAAGCTCCTACGAGCAGTACTTC | CASSQGPASSYEQYF
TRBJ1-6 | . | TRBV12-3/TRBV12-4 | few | TGTGCCAGCAGCCACTATAATTCACCCCTCCACTTT | CASSHYNSPLHF
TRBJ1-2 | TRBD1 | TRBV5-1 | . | TGCGCCAGCAGCCTTGGAACCGGGACAGGGGACTATGGCTACACCTTC | CASSLGTGTGDYGYTF
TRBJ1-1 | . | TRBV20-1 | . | TGCAGTGCTATCGCCAGAAACACTGAAGCTTTCTTT | CSAIARNTEAFF
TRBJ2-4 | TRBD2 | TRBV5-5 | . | TGTGCCAGCAGCTGGAGACTAGCGGGGGGGCCGGGAAACATTCAGTACTTC | CASSWRLAGGPGNIQYF
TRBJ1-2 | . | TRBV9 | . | TGTGCCAGCAGCGCCGACCCCGTGGCCCTGCAGGGGGGCTACACCTTC | CASSADPVALQGGYTF
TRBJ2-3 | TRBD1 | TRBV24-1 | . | TGTGCCACCAGCCTGACAGGACAGGAGCCGGATACGCAGTATTTT | CATSLTGQEPDTQYF
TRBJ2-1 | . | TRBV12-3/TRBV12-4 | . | TGTGCCAGCAGTTTAAGGTCAGGGGGGTATCGGGAGCAGTTCTTC | CASSLRSGGYREQFF
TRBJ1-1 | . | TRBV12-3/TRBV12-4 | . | TGTGCCAGCAGTTTCGAGGGCACTGAAGCTTTCTTT | CASSFEGTEAFF
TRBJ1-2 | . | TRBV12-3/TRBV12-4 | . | TGTGCCAGCAGTCGGACATCGGACGACTATGGCTACACCTTC | CASSRTSDDYGYTF
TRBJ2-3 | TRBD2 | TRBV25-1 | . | TGTGCCATCGGGGGGTCTAGCACAGATACGCAGTATTTT | CAIGGSSTDTQYF
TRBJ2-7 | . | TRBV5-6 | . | TGTGCCAGCAGCTACGGCGGAAGTCCCTACGAGCAGTACTTC | CASSYGGSPYEQYF
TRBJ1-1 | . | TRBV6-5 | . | TGTGCCAGCAGGCCCGTCTCCGGGGGCACTGAAGCTTTCTTT | CASRPVSGGTEAFF
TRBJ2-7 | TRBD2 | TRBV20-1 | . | TGCAGTGCTCCTGCGGGAGGCGTCTCCTACGAGCAGTACTTC | CSAPAGGVSYEQYF
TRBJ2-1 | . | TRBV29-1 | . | TGCAGCGTTGTGGGGACTGTACGGGGTGAGCAGTTCTTC | CSVVGTVRGEQFF
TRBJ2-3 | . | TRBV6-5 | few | TGTGCCAGCAGCCAAAGGGGAGTGGGCACAGATACGCAGTATTTT | CASSQRGVGTDTQYF
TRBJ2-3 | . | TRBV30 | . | TGTGCCTGGAGTGTACAAGGGGGCACAGATACGCAGTATTTT | CAWSVQGGTDTQYF
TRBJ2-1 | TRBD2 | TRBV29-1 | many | TGCAGCGTTGAGGCTCCGGGACTAGAGTTCTTC | CSVEAPGLEFF
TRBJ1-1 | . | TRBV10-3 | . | TGTGCCATCAGTGAGCCCGAGGAGGGACGGACTGAAGCTTTCTTT | CAISEPEEGRTEAFF
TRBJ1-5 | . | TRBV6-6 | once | TGTGCCAGCAGACCCGGGACGGGACCTGGTCAGCCCCAGCATTTT | CASRPGTGPGQPQHF
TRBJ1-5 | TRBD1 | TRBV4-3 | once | TGCGCCAGCAGCCAAGGAAGGGGGCTAGGGCCCCAGCATTTT | CASSQGRGLGPQHF
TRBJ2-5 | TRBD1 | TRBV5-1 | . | TGCGCCAGCAGCCTCAACCCGGACAGGGGTAATGAGCAGTACTTC | CASSLNPDRGNEQYF
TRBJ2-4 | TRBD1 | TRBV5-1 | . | TGCGCCAGCAGCCTTTTTCCGGGACAGGGCTACGTGCAGTACTTC | CASSLFPGQGYVQYF
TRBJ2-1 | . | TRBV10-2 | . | TGCGCCAGCAGTGATCTAGCCGATGAGCAGTTCTTC | CASSDLADEQFF
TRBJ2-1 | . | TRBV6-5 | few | TGTGCCAGCAGTTATGGGATTGAGCAGTTCTTC | CASSYGIEQFF
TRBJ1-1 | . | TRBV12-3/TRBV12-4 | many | TGTGCCAGCAGCCAATTTTTCTTGGGTTTGAACACTGAAGCTTTCTTT | CASSQFFLGLNTEAFF
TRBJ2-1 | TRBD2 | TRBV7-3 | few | TGTGCCAGCAGCTTTTTAGCGGGAGGGTCCTATGAGCAGTTCTTC | CASSFLAGGSYEQFF